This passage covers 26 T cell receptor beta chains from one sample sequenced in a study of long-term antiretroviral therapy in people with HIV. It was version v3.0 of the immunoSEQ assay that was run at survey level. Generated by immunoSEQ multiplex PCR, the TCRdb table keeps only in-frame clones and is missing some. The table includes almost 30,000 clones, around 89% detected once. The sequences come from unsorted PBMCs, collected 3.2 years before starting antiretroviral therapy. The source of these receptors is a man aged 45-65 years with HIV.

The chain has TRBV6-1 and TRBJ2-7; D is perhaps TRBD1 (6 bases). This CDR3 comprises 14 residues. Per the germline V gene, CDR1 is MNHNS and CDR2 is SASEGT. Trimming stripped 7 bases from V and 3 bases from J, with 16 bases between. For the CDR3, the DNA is TGTGCCAGCACCGCAACAGGGTCAGGCTACGAGCAGTACTTC. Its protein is CASTATGSGYEQYF.

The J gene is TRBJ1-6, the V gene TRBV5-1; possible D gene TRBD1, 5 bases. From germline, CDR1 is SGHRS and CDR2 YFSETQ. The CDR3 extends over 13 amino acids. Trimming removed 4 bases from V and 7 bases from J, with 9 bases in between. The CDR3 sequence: CASSLRDNSPLHF. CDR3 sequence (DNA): TGCGCCAGCAGCCTCAGGGACAATTCACCCCTCCACTTT. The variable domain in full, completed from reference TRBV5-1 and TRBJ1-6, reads KAGVTQTPRYLIKTRGQQVTLSCSPISGHRSVSWYQQTPGQGLQFLFEYFSETQRNKGNFPGRFSGRQFSNSRSEMNVSTLELGDSALYLCASSLRDNSPLHFGNGTRLTVT.

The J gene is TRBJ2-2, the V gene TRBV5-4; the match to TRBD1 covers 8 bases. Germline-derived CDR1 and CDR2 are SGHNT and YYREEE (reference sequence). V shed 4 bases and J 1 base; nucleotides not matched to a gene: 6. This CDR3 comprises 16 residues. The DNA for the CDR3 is TGTGCCAGCAGCCCGGTAACAGGGGGGAACACCGGGGAGCTGTTTTTT. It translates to CASSPVTGGNTGELFF.

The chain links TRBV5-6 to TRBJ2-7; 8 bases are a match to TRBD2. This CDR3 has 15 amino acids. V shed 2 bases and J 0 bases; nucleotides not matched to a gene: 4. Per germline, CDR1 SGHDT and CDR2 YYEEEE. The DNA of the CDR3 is TGTGCCAGCAGCTTACCGACTAGCGACTCCTACGAGCAGTACTTC. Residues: CASSLPTSDSYEQYF.

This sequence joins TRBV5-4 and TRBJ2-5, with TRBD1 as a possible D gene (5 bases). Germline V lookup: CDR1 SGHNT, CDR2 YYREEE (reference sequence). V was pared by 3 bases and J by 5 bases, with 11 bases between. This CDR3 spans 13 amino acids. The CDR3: CASSYGHPETQYF. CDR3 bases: TGTGCCAGCAGCTACGGACACCCGGAGACCCAGTACTTC.

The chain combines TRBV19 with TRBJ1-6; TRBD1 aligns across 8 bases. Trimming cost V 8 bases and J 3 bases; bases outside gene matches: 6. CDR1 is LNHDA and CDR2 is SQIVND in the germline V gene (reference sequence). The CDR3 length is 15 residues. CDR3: CASSGGLNYNSPLHF. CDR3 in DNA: TGTGCCAGTTCAGGGGGCTTAAACTATAATTCACCCCTCCACTTT.

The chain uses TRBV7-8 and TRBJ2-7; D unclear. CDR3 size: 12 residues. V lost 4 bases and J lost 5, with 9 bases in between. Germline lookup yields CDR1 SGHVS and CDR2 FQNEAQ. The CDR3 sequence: CASSSHGNEQYF. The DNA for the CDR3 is TGTGCCAGCAGCTCCCATGGGAACGAGCAGTACTTC.

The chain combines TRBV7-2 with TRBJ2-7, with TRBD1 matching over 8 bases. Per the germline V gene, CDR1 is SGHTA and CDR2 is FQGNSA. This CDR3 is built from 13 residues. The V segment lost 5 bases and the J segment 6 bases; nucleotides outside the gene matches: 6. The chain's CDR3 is CASSRQGRSEQYF. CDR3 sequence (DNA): TGTGCCAGCAGCAGACAGGGGCGTAGCGAGCAGTACTTC.

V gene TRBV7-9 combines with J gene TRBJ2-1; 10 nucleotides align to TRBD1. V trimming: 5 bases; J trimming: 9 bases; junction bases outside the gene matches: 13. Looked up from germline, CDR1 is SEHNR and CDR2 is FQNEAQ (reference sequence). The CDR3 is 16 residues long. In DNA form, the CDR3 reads TGTGCCAGCAGCCCGCGACAGGGGGCCATCATTAGTGAGCAGTTCTTC. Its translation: CASSPRQGAIISEQFF.

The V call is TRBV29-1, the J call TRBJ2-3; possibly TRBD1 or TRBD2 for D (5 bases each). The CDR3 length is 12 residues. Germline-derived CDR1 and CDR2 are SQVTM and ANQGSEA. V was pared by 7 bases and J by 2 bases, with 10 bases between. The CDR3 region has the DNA TGCAGCGGGGGGAGCCTCACAGATACGCAGTATTTT. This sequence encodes CSGGSLTDTQYF.

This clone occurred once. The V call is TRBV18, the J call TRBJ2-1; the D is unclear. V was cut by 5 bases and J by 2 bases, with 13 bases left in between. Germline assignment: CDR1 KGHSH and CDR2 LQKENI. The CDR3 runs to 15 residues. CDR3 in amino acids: CASSERIPPYNEQFF. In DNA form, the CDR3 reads TGTGCCAGCTCAGAGCGCATCCCCCCCTACAATGAGCAGTTCTTC.

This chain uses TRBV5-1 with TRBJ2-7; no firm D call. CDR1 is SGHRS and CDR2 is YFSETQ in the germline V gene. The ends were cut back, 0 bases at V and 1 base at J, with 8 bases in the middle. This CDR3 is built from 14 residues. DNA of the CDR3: TGCGCCAGCAGCTTGGGGGATCTTTCCTACGAGCAGTACTTC. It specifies CASSLGDLSYEQYF.

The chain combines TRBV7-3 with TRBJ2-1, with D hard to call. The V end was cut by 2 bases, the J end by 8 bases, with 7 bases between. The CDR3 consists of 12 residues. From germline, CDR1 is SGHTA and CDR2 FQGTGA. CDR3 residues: CASSLGPHEQFF. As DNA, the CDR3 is TGTGCCAGCAGCTTAGGGCCCCATGAGCAGTTCTTC.

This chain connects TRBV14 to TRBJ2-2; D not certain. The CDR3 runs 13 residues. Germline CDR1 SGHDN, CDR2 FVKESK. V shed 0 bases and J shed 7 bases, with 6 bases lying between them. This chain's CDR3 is CASSQEIGGELFF. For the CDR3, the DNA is TGTGCCAGCAGCCAAGAGATAGGCGGGGAGCTGTTTTTT.

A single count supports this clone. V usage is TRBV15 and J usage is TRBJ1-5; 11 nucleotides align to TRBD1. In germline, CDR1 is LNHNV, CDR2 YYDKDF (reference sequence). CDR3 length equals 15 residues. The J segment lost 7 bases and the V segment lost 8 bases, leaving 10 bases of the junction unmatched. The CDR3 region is CATHQGQGENQPQHF. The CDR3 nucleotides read TGTGCCACCCATCAGGGACAGGGGGAGAACCAGCCCCAGCATTTT.

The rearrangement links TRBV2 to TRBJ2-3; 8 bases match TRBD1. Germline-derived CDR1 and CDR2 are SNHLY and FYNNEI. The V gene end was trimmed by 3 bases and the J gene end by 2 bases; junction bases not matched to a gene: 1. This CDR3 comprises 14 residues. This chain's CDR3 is CASSEQGATDTQYF. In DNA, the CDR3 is TGTGCCAGCAGTGAGCAGGGGGCCACAGATACGCAGTATTTT.

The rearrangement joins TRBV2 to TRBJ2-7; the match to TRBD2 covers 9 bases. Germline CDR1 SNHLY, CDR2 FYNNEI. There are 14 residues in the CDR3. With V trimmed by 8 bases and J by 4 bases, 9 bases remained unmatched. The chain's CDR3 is CASVELAGPYEQYF. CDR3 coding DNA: TGTGCCAGCGTGGAACTAGCGGGTCCGTACGAGCAGTACTTC.

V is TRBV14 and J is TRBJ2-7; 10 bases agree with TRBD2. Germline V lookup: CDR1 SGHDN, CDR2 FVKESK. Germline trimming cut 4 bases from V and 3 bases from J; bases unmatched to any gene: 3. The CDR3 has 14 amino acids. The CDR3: CASSLSSGSYEQYF. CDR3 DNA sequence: TGTGCCAGCAGCCTTTCTAGCGGGAGCTACGAGCAGTACTTC.

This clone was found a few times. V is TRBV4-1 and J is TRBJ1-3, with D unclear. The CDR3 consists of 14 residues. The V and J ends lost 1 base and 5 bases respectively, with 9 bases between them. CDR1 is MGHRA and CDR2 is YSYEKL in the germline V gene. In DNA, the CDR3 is TGCGCCAGCAGCCAAGTACAGCCCAGAAACACCATATATTTT. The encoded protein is CASSQVQPRNTIYF.

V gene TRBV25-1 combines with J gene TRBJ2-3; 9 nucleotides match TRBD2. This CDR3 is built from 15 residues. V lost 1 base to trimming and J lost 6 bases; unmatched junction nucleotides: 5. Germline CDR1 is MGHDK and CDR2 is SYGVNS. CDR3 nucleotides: TGTGCCAGCAGTGAATCGACTAGCGGTTGGGATACGCAGTATTTT. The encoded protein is CASSESTSGWDTQYF. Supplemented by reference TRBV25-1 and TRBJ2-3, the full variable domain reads EADIYQTPRYLVIGTGKKITLECSQTMGHDKMYWYQQDPGMELHLIHYSYGVNSTEKGDLSSESTVSRIRTEHFPLTLESARPSHTSQYLCASSESTSGWDTQYFGPGTRLTVL.

The CDR3 bases are TGTGCCACCTCGAATTTAGGCGGTGCATATAGCAATCAGCCCCAGCATTTT. Its translation: CATSNLGGAYSNQPQHF. The rearrangement links TRBV28 to TRBJ1-5; D unresolved. CDR1 and CDR2 from the germline V gene are MDHEN and SYDVKM. The V end was cut by 10 bases, the J end by 0 bases, with 22 bases between. The CDR3 covers 17 residues.

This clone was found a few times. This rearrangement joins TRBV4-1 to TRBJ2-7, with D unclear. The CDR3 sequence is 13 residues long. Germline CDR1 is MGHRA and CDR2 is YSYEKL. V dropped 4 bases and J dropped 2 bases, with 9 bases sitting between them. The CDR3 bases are TGCGCCAGCAGCCGGGATCCGACCTACGAGCAGTACTTC. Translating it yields CASSRDPTYEQYF.

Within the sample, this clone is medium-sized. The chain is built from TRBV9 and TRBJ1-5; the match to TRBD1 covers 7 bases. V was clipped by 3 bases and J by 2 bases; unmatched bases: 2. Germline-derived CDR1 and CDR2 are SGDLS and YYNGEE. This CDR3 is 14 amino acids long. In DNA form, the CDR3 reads TGTGCCAGCAGCGCAGGGGGAGGCAATCAGCCCCAGCATTTT. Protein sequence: CASSAGGGNQPQHF. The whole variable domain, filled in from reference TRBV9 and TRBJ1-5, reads DSGVTQTPKHLITATGQRVTLRCSPRSGDLSVYWYQQSLDQGLQFLIQYYNGEERAKGNILERFSAQQFPDLHSELNLSSLELGDSALYFCASSAGGGNQPQHFGDGTRLSIL.

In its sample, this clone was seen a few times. The chain's CDR3 is CATTPGTTRVETQYF. CDR3 bases: TGTGCCACCACGCCCGGGACGACGAGGGTGGAGACCCAGTACTTC. The V and J genes are TRBV19 and TRBJ2-5; tentatively, D is TRBD1 or TRBD2 (5 bases each). The V end lost 10 bases, the J end lost 5 bases, and 23 bases lay between the germline ends. The CDR3 sequence is 15 residues long. The germline V gene has CDR1 LNHDA and CDR2 SQIVND (reference sequence).

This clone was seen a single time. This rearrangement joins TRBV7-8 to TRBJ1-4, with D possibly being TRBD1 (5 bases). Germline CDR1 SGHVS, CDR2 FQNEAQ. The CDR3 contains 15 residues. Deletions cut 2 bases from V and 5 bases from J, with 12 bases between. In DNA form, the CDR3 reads TGTGCCAGCAGCTTAAGGAGACAGTGGAATGAAAAACTGTTTTTT. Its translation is CASSLRRQWNEKLFF.

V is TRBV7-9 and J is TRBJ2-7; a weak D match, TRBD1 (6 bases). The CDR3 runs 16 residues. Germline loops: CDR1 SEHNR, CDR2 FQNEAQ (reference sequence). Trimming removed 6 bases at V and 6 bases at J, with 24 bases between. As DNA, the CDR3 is TGTGCCAGCAGTACTCTTCCGGGACAAGGTTCCCCCGAGCAGTACTTC. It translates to CASSTLPGQGSPEQYF.